This TCR beta chain was profiled in a study of T cells after somatic rescue of genetic block. Assay used: immunoSEQ multiplex PCR; TCRdb lists only in-frame clones, some missing. The data show just over 14,000 clones, about 65% seen once. The CDR3 is 17 residues long. The J segment lost 5 bases and the V segment lost 3 bases, leaving 10 bases of the junction unmatched. Germline CDR1 MDHEN, CDR2 SYDVKM. V and J are TRBV28 and TRBJ2-3, with TRBD2 identical over 11 bases. The sequenced sample was peripheral blood mononuclear cells (PBMCs). This sequence originates from a man between 18 and 29 years old. This CDR3 reads CASSFGLAGLWVDTQYF. The CDR3 region has the DNA TGTGCCAGCAGTTTCGGACTAGCGGGCCTTTGGGTAGATACGCAGTATTTT.